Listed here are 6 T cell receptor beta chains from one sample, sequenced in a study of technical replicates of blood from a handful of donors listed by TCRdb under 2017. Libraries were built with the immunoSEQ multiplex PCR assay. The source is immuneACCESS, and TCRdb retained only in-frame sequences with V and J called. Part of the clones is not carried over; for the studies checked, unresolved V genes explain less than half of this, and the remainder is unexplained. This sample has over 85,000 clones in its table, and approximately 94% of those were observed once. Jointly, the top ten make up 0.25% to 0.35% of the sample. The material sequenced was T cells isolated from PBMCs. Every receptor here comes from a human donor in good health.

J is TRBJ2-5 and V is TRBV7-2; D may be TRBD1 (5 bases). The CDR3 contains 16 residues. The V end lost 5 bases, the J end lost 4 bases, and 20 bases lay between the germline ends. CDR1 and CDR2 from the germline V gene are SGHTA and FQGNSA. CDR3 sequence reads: CASSLRVLPGSETQYF. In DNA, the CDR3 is TGTGCCAGCAGCCTAAGGGTCCTCCCAGGGTCAGAGACCCAGTACTTC.

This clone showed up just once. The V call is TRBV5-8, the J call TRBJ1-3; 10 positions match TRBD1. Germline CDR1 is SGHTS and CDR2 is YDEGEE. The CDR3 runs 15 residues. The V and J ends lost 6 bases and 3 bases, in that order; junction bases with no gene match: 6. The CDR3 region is CASTWGTGVGNTIYF. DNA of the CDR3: TGTGCCAGCACCTGGGGGACAGGGGTTGGAAACACCATATATTTT. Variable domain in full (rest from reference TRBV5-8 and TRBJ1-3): EAGVTQSPTHLIKTRGQQATLRCSPISGHTSVYWYQQALGLGLQFLLWYDEGEERNRGNFPPRFSGRQFPNYSSELNVNALELEDSALYLCASTWGTGVGNTIYFGEGSWLTVV.

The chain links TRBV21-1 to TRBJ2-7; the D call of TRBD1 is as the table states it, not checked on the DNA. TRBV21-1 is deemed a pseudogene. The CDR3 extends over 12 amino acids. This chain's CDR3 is CASSKIRYEQYF. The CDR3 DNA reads TGTGCCAGCAGCAAGATCAGGTACGAGCAGTACTTC.

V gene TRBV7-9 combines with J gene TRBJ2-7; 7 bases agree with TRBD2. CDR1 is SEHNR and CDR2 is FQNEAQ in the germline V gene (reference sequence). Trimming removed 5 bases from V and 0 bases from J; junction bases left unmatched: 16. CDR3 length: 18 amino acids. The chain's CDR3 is CASSSAPGLFSHSYEQYF. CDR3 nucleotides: TGTGCCAGCAGCAGTGCGCCGGGACTATTTTCTCACTCCTACGAGCAGTACTTC.

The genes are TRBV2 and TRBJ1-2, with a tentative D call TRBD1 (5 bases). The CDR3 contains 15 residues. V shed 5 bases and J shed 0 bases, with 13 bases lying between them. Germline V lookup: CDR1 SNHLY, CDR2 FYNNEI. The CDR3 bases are TGTGCCAGCAGTCAGGGCCGCGAAGCTAACTATGGCTACACCTTC. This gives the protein CASSQGREANYGYTF. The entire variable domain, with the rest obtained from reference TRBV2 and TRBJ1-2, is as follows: EPEVTQTPSHQVTQMGQEVILRCVPISNHLYFYWYRQILGQKVEFLVSFYNNEISEKSEIFDDQFSVERPDGSNFTLKIRSTKLEDSAMYFCASSQGREANYGYTFGSGTRLTVV.

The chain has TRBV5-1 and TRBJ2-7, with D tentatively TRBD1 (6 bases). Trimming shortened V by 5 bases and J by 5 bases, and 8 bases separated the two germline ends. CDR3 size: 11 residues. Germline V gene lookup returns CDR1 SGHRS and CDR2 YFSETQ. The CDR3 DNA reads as TGCGCCAGCAGTGGGGGCCACGAGCAGTACTTC. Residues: CASSGGHEQYF.